This note documents a single T cell receptor beta chain sequence. Antigen unknown. This sample is drawn from a study of Ad26.COV2.S vaccination and SARS-CoV-2 variants. Study information: Donor participated within the Ad26.COV2.S arm of the COV1001 trial. Findings of the study overall: Compared with placebo recipients, vaccine recipients had higher spike-specific TCR breadth. Measurements of TCR breadth and depth may have given underestimates of the total T cell responses.

Treatment of the sample: roughly 20 received Ad26.COV2.S at low or high dose, single or two shots; roughly five received placebo; per-sample allocation not given. Vaccine and placebo recipients were sampled on day 63 after the first injection. This CDR3 comprises 13 residues. Trimming removed 7 bases from V and 1 base from J; junction bases left unmatched: 3. The germline V gene has CDR1 SGHTS and CDR2 YDEGEE. TCRdb's copy holds only in-frame clones and misses some; the assay was immunoSEQ multiplex PCR. This table holds about 420,000 clones, approximately 87% found once. This chain connects TRBV5-8 to TRBJ2-7; TRBD1 matches at 9 bases. This TCR derives from a person between 18 and 65 years old who received the Ad26.COV2.S COVID-19 vaccine or a placebo. This specimen was peripheral blood, taken in a trial of Ad26.COV2.S vaccine versus placebo. The CDR3 here is CASETGGSYEQYF. The CDR3 nucleotides read TGTGCCAGCGAGACAGGGGGATCCTACGAGCAGTACTTC. Complete variable domain (other parts from reference TRBV5-8 and TRBJ2-7): EAGVTQSPTHLIKTRGQQATLRCSPISGHTSVYWYQQALGLGLQFLLWYDEGEERNRGNFPPRFSGRQFPNYSSELNVNALELEDSALYLCASETGGSYEQYFGPGTRLTVT.